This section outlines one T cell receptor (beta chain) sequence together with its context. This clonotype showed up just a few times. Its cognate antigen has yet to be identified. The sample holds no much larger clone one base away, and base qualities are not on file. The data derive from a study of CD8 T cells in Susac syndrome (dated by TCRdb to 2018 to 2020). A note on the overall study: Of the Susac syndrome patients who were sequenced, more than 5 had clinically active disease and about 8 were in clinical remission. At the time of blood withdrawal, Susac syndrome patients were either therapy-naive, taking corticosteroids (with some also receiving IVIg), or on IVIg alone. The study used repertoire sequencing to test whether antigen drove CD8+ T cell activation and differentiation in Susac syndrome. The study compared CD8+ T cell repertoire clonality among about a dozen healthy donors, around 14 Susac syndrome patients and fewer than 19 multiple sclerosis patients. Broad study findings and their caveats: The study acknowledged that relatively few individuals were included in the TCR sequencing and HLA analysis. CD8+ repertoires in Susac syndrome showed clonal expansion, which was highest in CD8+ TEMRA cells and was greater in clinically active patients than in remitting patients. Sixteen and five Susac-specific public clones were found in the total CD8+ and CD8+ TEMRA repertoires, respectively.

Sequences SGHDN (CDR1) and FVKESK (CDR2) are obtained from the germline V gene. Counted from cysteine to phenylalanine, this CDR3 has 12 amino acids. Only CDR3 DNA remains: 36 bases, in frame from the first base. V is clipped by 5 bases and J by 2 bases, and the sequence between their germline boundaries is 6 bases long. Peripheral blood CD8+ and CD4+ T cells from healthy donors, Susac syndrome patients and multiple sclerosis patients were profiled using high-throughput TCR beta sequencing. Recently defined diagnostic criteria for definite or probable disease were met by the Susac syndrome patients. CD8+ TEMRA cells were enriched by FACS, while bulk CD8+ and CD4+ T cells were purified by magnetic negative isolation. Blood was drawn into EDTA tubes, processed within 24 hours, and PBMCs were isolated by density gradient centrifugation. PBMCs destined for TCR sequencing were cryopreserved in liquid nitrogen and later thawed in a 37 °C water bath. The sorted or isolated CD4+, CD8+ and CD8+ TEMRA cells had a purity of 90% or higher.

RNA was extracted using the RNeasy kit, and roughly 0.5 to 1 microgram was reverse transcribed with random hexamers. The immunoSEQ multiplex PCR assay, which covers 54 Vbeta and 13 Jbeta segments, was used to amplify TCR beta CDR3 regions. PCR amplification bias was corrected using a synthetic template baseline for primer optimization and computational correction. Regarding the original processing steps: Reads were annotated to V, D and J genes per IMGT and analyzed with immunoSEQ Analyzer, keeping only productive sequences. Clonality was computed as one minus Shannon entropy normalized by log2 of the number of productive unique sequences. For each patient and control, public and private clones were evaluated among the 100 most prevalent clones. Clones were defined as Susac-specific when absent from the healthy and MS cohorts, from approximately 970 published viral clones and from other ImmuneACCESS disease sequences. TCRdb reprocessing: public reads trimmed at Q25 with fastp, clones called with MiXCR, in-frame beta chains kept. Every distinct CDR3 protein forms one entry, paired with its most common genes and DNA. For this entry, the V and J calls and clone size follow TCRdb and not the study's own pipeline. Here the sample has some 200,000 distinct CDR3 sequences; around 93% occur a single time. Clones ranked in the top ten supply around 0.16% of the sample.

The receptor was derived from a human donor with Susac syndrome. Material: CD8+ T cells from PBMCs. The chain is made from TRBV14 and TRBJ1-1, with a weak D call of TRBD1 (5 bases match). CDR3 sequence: CASSGTNTEAFF. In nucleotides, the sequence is TGTGCCAGCAGCGGGACTAACACTGAAGCTTTCTTT.